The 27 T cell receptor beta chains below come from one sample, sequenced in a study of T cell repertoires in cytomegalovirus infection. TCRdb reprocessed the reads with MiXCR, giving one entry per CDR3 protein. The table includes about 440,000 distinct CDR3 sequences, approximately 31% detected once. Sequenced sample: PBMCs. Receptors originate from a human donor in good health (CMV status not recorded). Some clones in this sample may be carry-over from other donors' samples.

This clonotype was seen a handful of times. In DNA, the CDR3 is TGTGCCAGCAGCCAAGAGCCCACCTACAATGAGCAGTTCTTC. Protein: CASSQEPTYNEQFF. V and J are TRBV4-2 and TRBJ2-1, with D uncertain. Trimming shortened V by 0 bases and J by 2 bases, and 5 bases separated the two germline ends. The CDR3 runs 14 residues. Per germline, CDR1 LGHNA and CDR2 YNFKEQ.

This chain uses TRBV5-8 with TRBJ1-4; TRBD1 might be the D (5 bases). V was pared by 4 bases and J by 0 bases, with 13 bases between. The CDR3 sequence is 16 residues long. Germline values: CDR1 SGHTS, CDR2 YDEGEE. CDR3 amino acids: CASSPGGATTNEKLFF. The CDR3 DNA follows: TGTGCCAGCAGCCCGGGCGGGGCAACAACTAATGAAAAACTGTTTTTT.

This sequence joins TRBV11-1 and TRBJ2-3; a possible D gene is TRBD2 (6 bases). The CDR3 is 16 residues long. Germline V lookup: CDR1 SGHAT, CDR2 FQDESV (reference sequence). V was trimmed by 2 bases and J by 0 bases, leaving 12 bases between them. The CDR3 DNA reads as TGTGCCAGCAGCTTAACAGCGGCGGGGAGCACAGATACGCAGTATTTT. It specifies CASSLTAAGSTDTQYF.

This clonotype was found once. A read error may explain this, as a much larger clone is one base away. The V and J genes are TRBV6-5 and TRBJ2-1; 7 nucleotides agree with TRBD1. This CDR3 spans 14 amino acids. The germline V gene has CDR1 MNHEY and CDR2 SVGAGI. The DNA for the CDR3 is TGTGCCCGCAGTGGAACCGGGACAGCTCTTAAGCAGTTCTTC. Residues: CARSGTGTALKQFF.

The CDR3 DNA reads as TGTGCCTGGAGTGTTAGGCAAGATAATTCACCCCTCCACTTT. As protein: CAWSVRQDNSPLHF. This chain connects TRBV30 to TRBJ1-6, with D unclear. This CDR3 region has 14 residues. The germline V and J ends were trimmed by 0 bases and 5 bases, with 8 bases remaining between them. Germline V gene sequence: CDR1 GTSNPN, CDR2 SVGIG (reference sequence).

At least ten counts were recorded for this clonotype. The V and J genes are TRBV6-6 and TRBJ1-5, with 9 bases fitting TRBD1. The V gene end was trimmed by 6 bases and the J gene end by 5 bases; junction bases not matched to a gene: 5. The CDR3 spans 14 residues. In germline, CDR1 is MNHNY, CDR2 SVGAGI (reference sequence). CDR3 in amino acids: CASSDTGGDQPQHF. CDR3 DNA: TGTGCCAGCAGCGACACAGGGGGCGATCAGCCCCAGCATTTT.

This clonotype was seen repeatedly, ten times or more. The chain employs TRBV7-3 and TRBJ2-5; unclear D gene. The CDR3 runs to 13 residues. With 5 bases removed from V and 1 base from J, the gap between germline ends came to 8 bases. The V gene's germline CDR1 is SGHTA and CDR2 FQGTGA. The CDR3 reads CASSIGPQETQYF. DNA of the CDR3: TGTGCCAGCAGCATCGGGCCCCAAGAGACCCAGTACTTC.

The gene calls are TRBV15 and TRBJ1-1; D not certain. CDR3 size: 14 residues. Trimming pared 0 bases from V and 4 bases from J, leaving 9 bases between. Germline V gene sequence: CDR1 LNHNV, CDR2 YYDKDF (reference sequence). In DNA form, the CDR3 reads TGTGCCACCAGCAGAGATAACAGCGGCACTGAAGCTTTCTTT. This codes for CATSRDNSGTEAFF.

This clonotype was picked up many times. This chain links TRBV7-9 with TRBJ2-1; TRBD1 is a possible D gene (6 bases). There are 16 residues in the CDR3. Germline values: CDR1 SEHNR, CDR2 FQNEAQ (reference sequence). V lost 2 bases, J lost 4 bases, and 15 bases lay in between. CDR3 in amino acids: CASSLILAGEYNEQFF. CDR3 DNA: TGTGCCAGCAGCTTAATTCTGGCAGGGGAGTACAATGAGCAGTTCTTC.

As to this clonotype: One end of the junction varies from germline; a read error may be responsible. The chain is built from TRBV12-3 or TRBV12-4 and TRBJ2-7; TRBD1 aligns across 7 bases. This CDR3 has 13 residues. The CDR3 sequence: CASSKTGPGEHYF. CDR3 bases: TGTGCCAGCAGTAAGACAGGGCCTGGCGAGCATTACTTC.

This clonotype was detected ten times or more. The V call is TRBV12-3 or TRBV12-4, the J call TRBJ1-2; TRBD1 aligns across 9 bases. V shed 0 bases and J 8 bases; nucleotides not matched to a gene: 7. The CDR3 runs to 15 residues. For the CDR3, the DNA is TGTGCCAGCAGTTTAGCGGGACAGGGTCAGGAGGGCTACACCTTC. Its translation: CASSLAGQGQEGYTF.

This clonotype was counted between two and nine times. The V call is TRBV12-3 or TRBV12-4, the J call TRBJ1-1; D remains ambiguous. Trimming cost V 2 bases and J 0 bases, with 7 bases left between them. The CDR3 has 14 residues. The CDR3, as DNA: TGTGCCAGCAGTTTAAGGGTTATGAACACTGAAGCTTTCTTT. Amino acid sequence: CASSLRVMNTEAFF.

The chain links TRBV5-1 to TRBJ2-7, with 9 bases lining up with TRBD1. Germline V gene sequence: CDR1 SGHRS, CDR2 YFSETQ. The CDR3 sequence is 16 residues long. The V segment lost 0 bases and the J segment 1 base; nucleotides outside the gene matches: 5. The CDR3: CASSLEGTGLSYEQYF. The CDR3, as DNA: TGCGCCAGCAGCTTGGAAGGGACAGGGCTTTCCTACGAGCAGTACTTC.

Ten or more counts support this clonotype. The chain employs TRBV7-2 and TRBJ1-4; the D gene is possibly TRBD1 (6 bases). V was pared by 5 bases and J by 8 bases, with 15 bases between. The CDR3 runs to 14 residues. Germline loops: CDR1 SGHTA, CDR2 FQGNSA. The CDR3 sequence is CASSRPTGGEKLFF. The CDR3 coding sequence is TGTGCCAGCAGCAGACCGACAGGAGGCGAAAAACTGTTTTTT. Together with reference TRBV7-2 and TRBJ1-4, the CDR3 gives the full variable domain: GAGVSQSPSNKVTEKGKDVELRCDPISGHTALYWYRQSLGQGLEFLIYFQGNSAPDKSGLPSDRFSAERTGGSVSTLTIQRTQQEDSAVYLCASSRPTGGEKLFFGSGTQLSVL.

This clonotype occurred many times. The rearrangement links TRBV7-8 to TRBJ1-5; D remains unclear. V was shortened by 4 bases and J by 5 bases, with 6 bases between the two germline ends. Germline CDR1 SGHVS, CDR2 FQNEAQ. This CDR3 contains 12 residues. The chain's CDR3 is CASSYSDQPQHF. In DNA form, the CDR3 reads TGTGCCAGCAGCTACTCCGATCAGCCCCAGCATTTT.

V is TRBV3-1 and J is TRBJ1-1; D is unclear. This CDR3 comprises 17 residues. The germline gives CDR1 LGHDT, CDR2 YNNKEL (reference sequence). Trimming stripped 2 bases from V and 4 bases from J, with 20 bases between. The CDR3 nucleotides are TGTGCCAGCAGCCAAATAACGATGAGGGCCGGCGGCACTGAAGCTTTCTTT. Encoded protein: CASSQITMRAGGTEAFF.

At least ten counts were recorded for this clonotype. The CDR3 here is CASSSPGLTDTQYF. CDR3 in DNA: TGTGCCAGCAGCTCTCCGGGACTCACAGATACGCAGTATTTT. The gene calls are TRBV7-6 and TRBJ2-3; possible D gene TRBD2, 6 bases. The CDR3 has 14 residues. The germline V gene encodes CDR1 SGHVS and CDR2 FNYEAQ. Trimming cost V 4 bases and J 2 bases, with 10 bases left between them.

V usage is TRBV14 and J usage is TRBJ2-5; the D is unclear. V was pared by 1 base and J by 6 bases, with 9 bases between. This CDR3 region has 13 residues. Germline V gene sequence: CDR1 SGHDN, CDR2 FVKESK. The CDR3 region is CASSQVPAKTQYF. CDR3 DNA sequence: TGTGCCAGCAGCCAAGTACCAGCGAAGACCCAGTACTTC.

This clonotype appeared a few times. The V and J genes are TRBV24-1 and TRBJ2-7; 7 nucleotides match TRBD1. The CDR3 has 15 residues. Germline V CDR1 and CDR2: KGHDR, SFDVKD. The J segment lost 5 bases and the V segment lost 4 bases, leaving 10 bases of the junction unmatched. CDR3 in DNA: TGTGCCACCAGTGAAAGGACAGGCTCGACCCACGAGCAGTACTTC. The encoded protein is CATSERTGSTHEQYF.

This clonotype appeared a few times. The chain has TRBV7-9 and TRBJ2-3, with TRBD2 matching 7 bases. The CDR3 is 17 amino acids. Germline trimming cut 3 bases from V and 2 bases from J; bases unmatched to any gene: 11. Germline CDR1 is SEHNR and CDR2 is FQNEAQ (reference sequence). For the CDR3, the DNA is TGTGCCAGCAGCTTTTCGCTGGCGGGAGTTAACACAGATACGCAGTATTTT. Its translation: CASSFSLAGVNTDTQYF.

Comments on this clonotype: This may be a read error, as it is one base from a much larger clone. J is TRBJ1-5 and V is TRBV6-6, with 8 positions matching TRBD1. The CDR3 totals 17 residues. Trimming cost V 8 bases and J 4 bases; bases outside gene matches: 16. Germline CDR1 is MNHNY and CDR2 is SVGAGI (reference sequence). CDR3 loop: CASLPGERDRGNQPQHF. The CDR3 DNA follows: TGTGCCAGCCTCCCAGGCGAACGCGACAGGGGTAATCAGCCCCAGCATTTT.

CDR3 loop: CASIAGGRTDTQYF. The DNA of the CDR3 is TGTGCCAGCATAGCGGGGGGGCGCACAGATACGCAGTATTTT. The chain is built from TRBV6-6 and TRBJ2-3; 11 bases line up with TRBD2. Trimming removed 7 bases from V and 1 base from J; junction bases left unmatched: 1. Germline loops: CDR1 MNHNY, CDR2 SVGAGI (reference sequence). This CDR3 contains 14 residues.

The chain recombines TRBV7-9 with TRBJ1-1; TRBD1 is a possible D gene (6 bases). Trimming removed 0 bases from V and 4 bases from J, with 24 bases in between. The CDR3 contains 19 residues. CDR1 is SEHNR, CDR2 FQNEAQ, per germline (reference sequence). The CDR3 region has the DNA TGTGCCAGCAGCTTAGCTGGGGGCACGGTCGGGCTCGCTGGCACTGAAGCTTTCTTT. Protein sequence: CASSLAGGTVGLAGTEAFF.

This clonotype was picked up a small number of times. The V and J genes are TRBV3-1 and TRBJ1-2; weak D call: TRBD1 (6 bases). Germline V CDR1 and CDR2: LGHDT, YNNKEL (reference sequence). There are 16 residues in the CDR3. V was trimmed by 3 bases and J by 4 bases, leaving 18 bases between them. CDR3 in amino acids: CASSQLGGGLGYGYTF. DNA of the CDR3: TGTGCCAGCAGCCAGCTTGGTGGGGGGCTGGGCTATGGCTACACCTTC.

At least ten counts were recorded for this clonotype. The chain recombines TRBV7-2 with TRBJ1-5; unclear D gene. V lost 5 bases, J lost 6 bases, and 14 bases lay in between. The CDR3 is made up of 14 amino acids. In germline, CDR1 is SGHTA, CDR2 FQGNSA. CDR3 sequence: CASSQRWDVQPQHF. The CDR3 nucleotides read TGTGCCAGCAGCCAAAGGTGGGATGTTCAGCCCCAGCATTTT.

The CDR3 bases are TGTGCCAGCCGCGGTGCAAAATGGGGCTACACCTTC. Translating it yields CASRGAKWGYTF. The chain has TRBV6-1 and TRBJ1-2; D ambiguous. The CDR3 is 12 residues long. In germline, CDR1 is MNHNS, CDR2 SASEGT. V was cut by 8 bases and J by 8 bases, with 15 bases left in between.

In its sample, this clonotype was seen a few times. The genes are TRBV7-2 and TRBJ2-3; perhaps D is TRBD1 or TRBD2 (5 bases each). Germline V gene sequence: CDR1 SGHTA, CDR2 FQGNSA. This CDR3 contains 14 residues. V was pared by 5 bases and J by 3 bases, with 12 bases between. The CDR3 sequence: CASSLGPVTDTQYF. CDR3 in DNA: TGTGCCAGCAGCCTGGGACCTGTAACAGATACGCAGTATTTT.